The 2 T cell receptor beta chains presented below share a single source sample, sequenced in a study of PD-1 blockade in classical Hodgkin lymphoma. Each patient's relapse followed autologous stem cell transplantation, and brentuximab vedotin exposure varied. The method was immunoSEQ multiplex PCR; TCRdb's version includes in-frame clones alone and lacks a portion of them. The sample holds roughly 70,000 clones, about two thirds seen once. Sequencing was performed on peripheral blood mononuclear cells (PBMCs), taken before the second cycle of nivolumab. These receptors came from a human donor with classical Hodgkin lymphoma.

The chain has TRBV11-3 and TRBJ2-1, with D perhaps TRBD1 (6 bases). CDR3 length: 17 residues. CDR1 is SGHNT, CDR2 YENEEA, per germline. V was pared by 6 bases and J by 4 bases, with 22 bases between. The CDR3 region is CASRNTGTSLLYNEQFF. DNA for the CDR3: TGTGCCAGCAGGAATACCGGGACATCGCTCCTTTACAATGAGCAGTTCTTC.

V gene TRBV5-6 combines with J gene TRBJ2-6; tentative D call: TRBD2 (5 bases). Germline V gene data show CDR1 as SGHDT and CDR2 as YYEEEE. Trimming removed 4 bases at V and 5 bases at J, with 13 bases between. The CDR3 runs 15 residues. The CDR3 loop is CASSPVEGWANVLTF. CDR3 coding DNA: TGTGCCAGCAGCCCTGTCGAGGGATGGGCCAACGTCCTGACTTTC.